This T cell receptor beta chain is drawn from a study of siplizumab effects on memory and regulatory T cells. Here immunoSEQ multiplex PCR was the method, and the copy in TCRdb shows in-frame clones only, minus some. Of tens of thousands of clones listed, about 90% were seen once; the top ten hold about 27%. This clonotype was obtained from a human donor in good health. The sequencing sample was made of CD8+ T cells sorted from blood.

CDR3 DNA: TGCGCCAGCAGCCATCTCACCCGACAGGCCTACGAGCAGTACTTC. Protein sequence: CASSHLTRQAYEQYF. The chain employs TRBV4-1 and TRBJ2-7, with D maybe TRBD1 (6 bases). CDR3 length equals 15 residues. Germline CDR1 is MGHRA and CDR2 is YSYEKL. Trimming took off 3 bases at V and 2 bases at J, with 14 bases between the two ends.